This T cell receptor beta chain was sequenced in a study of vaccination effects on CD4 cells after COVID-19. Findings and caveats of the study: Whether induced by infection or by vaccine, clones showed marked clonal contraction late after vaccination.

Libraries were prepared by immunoSEQ multiplex PCR; TCRdb keeps only in-frame clonotypes and omits some of them. The sample has some 60,000 clones, roughly four fifths seen once. CD4+ T cells specific for antigen were expanded with viral peptide pools by the ViraFEST assay before sequencing. Following 10 days of culture, CD4+ T cells were isolated. People in the vaccine group had not been infected with SARS-CoV-2 before, and their nucleocapsid antibodies were negative. Fewer than 2.5 million PBMC were seeded per well and grown in the presence of approximately 9.5 IU/ml IL-2 and around 11 ug/ml peptides. V lost 4 bases and J 5 bases, leaving 12 bases between the germline ends. CDR1 is SGHNT and CDR2 is YYREEE in the germline V gene (reference sequence). CDR3 size: 13 residues. Comments on this clone: The antigen is undetermined.

This rearrangement joins TRBV5-4 to TRBJ2-5; D is ambiguous. Source: CD4+ T cells from PBMCs cultured with HCoV-NL63 spike peptides, taken before COVID-19 vaccination. The sequence was collected from a human donor who received a COVID-19 vaccine. This chain's CDR3 is CASSLGWGETQYF. DNA of the CDR3: TGTGCCAGCAGCCTCGGTTGGGGTGAGACCCAGTACTTC.